This T cell receptor beta chain was recorded in a study of CD8 T cells in Susac syndrome. After extraction with the RNeasy kit, roughly 0.45 to 1 ug of the RNA was reverse transcribed using random hexamers. In TCRdb, the immunoSEQ multiplex PCR reads were re-called with MiXCR into one record per CDR3 protein. Of fewer than 350,000 distinct CDR3 sequences detected, approximately 89% appear once; the ten largest clones hold more than 0.15%. This TCR derives from a human donor with multiple sclerosis. The sequencing sample was made of CD8+ T cells from PBMCs.

CDR3 sequence: CASRGSGEAFF. The CDR3 nucleotides read TGCGCCAGCAGGGGATCCGGGGAAGCTTTCTTT. The V and J genes are TRBV5-1 and TRBJ1-1; D is undetermined. The V gene's germline CDR1 is SGHRS and CDR2 YFSETQ. With 5 bases removed from V and 8 bases from J, the gap between germline ends came to 10 bases. The CDR3 is 11 residues long.